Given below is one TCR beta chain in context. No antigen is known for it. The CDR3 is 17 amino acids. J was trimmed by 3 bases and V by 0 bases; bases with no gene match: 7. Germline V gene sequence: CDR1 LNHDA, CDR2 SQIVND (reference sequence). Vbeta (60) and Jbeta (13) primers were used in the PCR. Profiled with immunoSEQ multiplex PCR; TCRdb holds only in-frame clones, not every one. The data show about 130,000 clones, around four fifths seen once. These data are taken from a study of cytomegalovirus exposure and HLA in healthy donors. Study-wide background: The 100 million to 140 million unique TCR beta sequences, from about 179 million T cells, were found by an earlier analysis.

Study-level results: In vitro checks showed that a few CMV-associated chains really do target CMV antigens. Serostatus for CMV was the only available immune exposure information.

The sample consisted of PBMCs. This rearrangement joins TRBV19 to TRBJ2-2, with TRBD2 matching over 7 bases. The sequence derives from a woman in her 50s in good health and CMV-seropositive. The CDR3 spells CASSIDGEGTYTGELFF. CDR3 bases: TGTGCCAGTAGTATAGATGGGGAGGGAACATACACCGGGGAGCTGTTTTTT.